The 12 T cell receptor beta chains below were found in one sample sequenced in a study of cytomegalovirus exposure and HLA in healthy donors. Primers for the PCR totalled 60 Vbeta and 13 Jbeta. Data came from immunoSEQ multiplex PCR; TCRdb stores just in-frame clones and leaves some out. The sample has tens of thousands of clones; approximately 78% are singletons. The specimen was PBMCs. All receptors come from a male donor in good health and CMV-seropositive.

The chain joins TRBV7-2 to TRBJ2-7; 12 bases map to TRBD2. The CDR3 extends over 16 amino acids. V gave up 5 bases and J gave up 6 bases; unmatched junction bases: 11. Germline CDR1 SGHTA, CDR2 FQGNSA. The CDR3 is CASSPLAGGLGREQYF. As DNA, the CDR3 is TGTGCCAGCAGCCCTCTAGCGGGGGGGCTGGGTCGCGAGCAGTACTTC.

The chain joins TRBV27 to TRBJ2-5, with D perhaps matching TRBD2 (6 bases). Germline loops: CDR1 MNHEY, CDR2 SMNVEV (reference sequence). This CDR3 is 16 amino acids long. V was cut by 1 base and J by 2 bases, with 14 bases left in between. The CDR3 bases are TGTGCCAGCAGTTTATATGAGGGGAGCGGGCAAGAGACCCAGTACTTC. Amino acid sequence: CASSLYEGSGQETQYF.

This sequence joins TRBV5-3 and TRBJ1-2; D is perhaps TRBD1 (5 bases). TRBV5-3 is sorted into the ORF group, with uncertain function. This CDR3 has 15 residues. V was pared by 1 base and J by 10 bases, with 20 bases between. CDR3 sequence reads: CARSLYRGYVWDYTF. Here the CDR3 DNA reads TGTGCCAGAAGCTTGTACCGGGGGTACGTTTGGGACTACACCTTC.

This chain links TRBV9 with TRBJ2-7; a possible D gene is TRBD2 (6 bases). Trimming left V 3 bases short and J 3 bases short, with 16 bases between. Germline-derived CDR1 and CDR2 are SGDLS and YYNGEE. The CDR3 consists of 15 residues. CDR3 bases: TGTGCCAGCAGCGCTGGAGCGGGTGGGGGCTACGAGCAGTACTTC. This sequence encodes CASSAGAGGGYEQYF.

The chain carries TRBV19 and TRBJ2-5; D possibly corresponds to TRBD2 (6 bases). The CDR3 is 12 amino acids. V was trimmed by 6 bases and J by 11 bases, leaving 16 bases between them. Germline CDR1 is LNHDA and CDR2 is SQIVND (reference sequence). CDR3 DNA sequence: TGTGCCAGTAGCTTTAACGGAGGGGAGCAGTACTTC. It yields the protein CASSFNGGEQYF.

The chain combines TRBV30 with TRBJ2-2; D is perhaps TRBD2 (5 bases). The CDR3 consists of 13 residues. Trimming took off 1 base at V and 4 bases at J, with 7 bases between the two ends. Germline values: CDR1 GTSNPN, CDR2 SVGIG (reference sequence). CDR3 amino acids: CAWSGGFTGELFF. CDR3 DNA: TGTGCCTGGAGTGGCGGGTTCACCGGGGAGCTGTTTTTT.

This clone occurred once. The chain has TRBV29-1 and TRBJ1-3; D might be TRBD1 (6 bases). With 6 bases removed from V and 14 bases from J, the gap between germline ends came to 17 bases. Germline lookup yields CDR1 SQVTM and CDR2 ANQGSEA. The CDR3 contains 11 residues. The CDR3 loop is CSVQDRQRVYF. CDR3 in DNA: TGCAGCGTACAGGACAGACAAAGGGTATATTTT.

The chain carries TRBV14 and TRBJ1-6; the D is unclear. This CDR3 is 14 amino acids long. V lost 10 bases to trimming and J lost 10 bases, with 20 bases between them. CDR1 is SGHDN and CDR2 is FVKESK in the germline V gene. The CDR3 region is CAKAPRGRRSPLHF. CDR3 nucleotide sequence: TGTGCCAAAGCACCCCGCGGGAGGAGGTCACCCCTCCACTTT.

The V and J genes are TRBV30 and TRBJ1-6; the match to TRBD1 covers 9 bases. The CDR3 contains 13 residues. Trimming removed 3 bases from V and 7 bases from J; junction bases left unmatched: 1. From germline, CDR1 is GTSNPN and CDR2 SVGIG (reference sequence). The CDR3: CAWRTGGNSPLHF. CDR3 sequence (DNA): TGTGCCTGGAGGACAGGGGGGAATTCACCCCTCCACTTT.

The rearrangement uses TRBV15 and TRBJ1-5; D is perhaps TRBD1 (6 bases). The germline gives CDR1 LNHNV, CDR2 YYDKDF (reference sequence). The CDR3 extends over 16 amino acids. V was trimmed by 0 bases and J by 2 bases, leaving 11 bases between them. CDR3 coding DNA: TGTGCCACCAGCAGAGATCCCAGGGGCCGCAATCAGCCCCAGCATTTT. Translating it yields CATSRDPRGRNQPQHF.

This clone has only a few counts. The J gene is TRBJ2-7, the V gene TRBV30; no firm D call. The CDR3 length is 12 residues. CDR1 and CDR2 from the germline V gene are GTSNPN and SVGIG (reference sequence). V dropped 3 bases and J dropped 1 base, with 7 bases sitting between them. The CDR3 DNA reads TGTGCCTGGAGGGTGCAGTCCTACGAGCAGTACTTC. Translation: CAWRVQSYEQYF.

The chain is built from TRBV19 and TRBJ2-5; TRBD2 is a possible D gene (6 bases). Germline V CDR1 and CDR2: LNHDA, SQIVND (reference sequence). The ends were cut back, 5 bases at V and 2 bases at J, with 12 bases in the middle. This CDR3 has 14 residues. The CDR3: CASSSGGPQETQYF. The CDR3 coding sequence is TGTGCCAGTAGTTCCGGAGGGCCGCAAGAGACCCAGTACTTC.